These T cell receptor beta chains were read from a single sample in a study of CD4 T cells in relation to SARS-CoV-2 and coronaviruses. The antigens for these receptors are not known. The method was immunoSEQ multiplex PCR; TCRdb's version includes in-frame clones alone and lacks a portion of them. Among about 37,000 clones listed, 82% were seen once. Material for sequencing was naive CD4+ T cells from PBMCs, cultured in vitro. The source of these receptors is an adult with COVID-19. The CDR3 runs from the conserved cysteine through the conserved F or W. A D gene is named only where the DNA matches it firmly. Not all rows give a size; the values are once, few, many and, for expanded clones, a class.

clone size: NA; J gene: TRBJ1-2; V gene: TRBV28; D gene: NA; CDR3 protein: CASRDLPGGYTF; CDR3 DNA: TGTGCCAGCAGAGATTTGCCGGGAGGCTACACCTTC
clone size: NA; J gene: TRBJ2-7; V gene: TRBV6-6; D gene: NA; CDR3 protein: CASSSTKPREKQYF; CDR3 DNA: TGTGCCAGCAGTTCGACCAAGCCTCGAGAGAAGCAGTACTTC
clone size: NA; J gene: TRBJ2-1; V gene: TRBV5-5; D gene: TRBD2; CDR3 protein: CASSRQTSGRAHNEQFF; CDR3 DNA: TGTGCCAGCAGCCGACAGACTAGCGGGAGGGCCCACAATGAGCAGTTCTTC
clone size: NA; J gene: TRBJ2-5; V gene: TRBV6-5; D gene: TRBD2; CDR3 protein: CASSPGLAGQETQYF; CDR3 DNA: TGTGCCAGCAGTCCGGGACTAGCGGGACAAGAGACCCAGTACTTC
clone size: few; J gene: TRBJ1-4; V gene: TRBV30; D gene: NA; CDR3 protein: CAWTTRGFIEKLFF; CDR3 DNA: TGTGCCTGGACCACCCGGGGGTTCATTGAAAAACTGTTTTTT
clone size: NA; J gene: TRBJ2-7; V gene: TRBV5-6; D gene: TRBD2; CDR3 protein: CASSLDPGGSYEQYF; CDR3 DNA: TGTGCCAGCAGCTTGGATCCGGGAGGGTCCTACGAGCAGTACTTC
clone size: NA; J gene: TRBJ2-5; V gene: TRBV7-7; D gene: TRBD2; CDR3 protein: CASSLTLLGLAGPETQYF; CDR3 DNA: TGTGCCAGCAGCTTAACGCTTTTGGGACTAGCGGGACCAGAGACCCAGTACTTC
clone size: NA; J gene: TRBJ1-1; V gene: TRBV18; D gene: NA; CDR3 protein: CASSPGAVNAGRSAAFF; CDR3 DNA: TGTGCCAGCTCACCAGGGGCAGTCAATGCCGGAAGATCGGCAGCTTTCTTT
clone size: NA; J gene: TRBJ2-5; V gene: TRBV7-9; D gene: TRBD1; CDR3 protein: CASSYGQGAETQYF; CDR3 DNA: TGTGCCAGCAGCTACGGACAGGGGGCAGAGACCCAGTACTTC
clone size: NA; J gene: TRBJ2-1; V gene: TRBV6-4; D gene: NA; CDR3 protein: CASSAGTDKGNEQFF; CDR3 DNA: TGTGCCAGCAGTGCCGGGACGGATAAAGGGAATGAGCAGTTCTTC
clone size: NA; J gene: TRBJ2-1; V gene: TRBV4-1; D gene: NA; CDR3 protein: CASSRVPAYNEQFF; CDR3 DNA: TGCGCCAGCAGCCGAGTACCAGCTTACAATGAGCAGTTCTTC
clone size: NA; J gene: TRBJ2-1; V gene: TRBV20-1; D gene: NA; CDR3 protein: CSASGGRQVWNEQFF; CDR3 DNA: TGCAGTGCTAGTGGTGGCCGCCAGGTATGGAATGAGCAGTTCTTC
clone size: NA; J gene: TRBJ2-6; V gene: TRBV3-1/TRBV3-2; D gene: NA; CDR3 protein: CASSQDSWAGANVLTF; CDR3 DNA: TGTGCCAGCAGCCAAGATTCTTGGGCGGGGGCCAACGTCCTGACTTTC
clone size: NA; J gene: TRBJ1-1; V gene: TRBV7-9; D gene: NA; CDR3 protein: CASSLDMNTEAFF; CDR3 DNA: TGTGCCAGCAGCTTAGACATGAACACTGAAGCTTTCTTT
clone size: NA; J gene: TRBJ2-5; V gene: TRBV29-1; D gene: NA; CDR3 protein: CSVGFRQETQYF; CDR3 DNA: TGCAGCGTTGGGTTCCGCCAAGAGACCCAGTACTTC
clone size: NA; J gene: TRBJ2-6; V gene: TRBV9; D gene: TRBD2; CDR3 protein: CASTRTSGSSGANVLTF; CDR3 DNA: TGTGCCAGCACCAGGACTAGCGGTAGCTCTGGGGCCAACGTCCTGACTTTC
clone size: NA; J gene: TRBJ2-3; V gene: TRBV30; D gene: NA; CDR3 protein: CAWSDVNTDTQYF; CDR3 DNA: TGTGCCTGGAGTGACGTGAATACAGATACGCAGTATTTT
clone size: NA; J gene: TRBJ2-7; V gene: TRBV5-4; D gene: NA; CDR3 protein: CASSLAGRPPYEQYF; CDR3 DNA: TGTGCCAGCAGCTTGGCTGGACGGCCCCCCTACGAGCAGTACTTC
clone size: once; J gene: TRBJ2-3; V gene: TRBV28; D gene: NA; CDR3 protein: CASSARDFGTDTQYF; CDR3 DNA: TGTGCCAGCAGCGCCCGGGACTTCGGCACAGATACGCAGTATTTT
clone size: NA; J gene: TRBJ2-1; V gene: TRBV29-1; D gene: TRBD1; CDR3 protein: CSVAGTGFKTEQFF; CDR3 DNA: TGCAGCGTGGCCGGGACAGGGTTTAAGACTGAGCAGTTCTTC